The present TCR beta chain was sequenced within a study of T cells in localized non-small cell lung cancer. General study results and limits: Only one tumor region was sequenced, so heterogeneity remains possible.

This clone was seen just once. The antigen remains unidentified. Sequencing was performed with immunoSEQ multiplex PCR; in TCRdb, only in-frame clones are kept and a portion is missing. In the table there are 59,000 or so clones, about 89% of which are singletons. Germline values: CDR1 MNHEY, CDR2 SMNVEV (reference sequence). Trimming cost V 4 bases and J 4 bases; bases outside gene matches: 10. The CDR3 spans 16 residues. The sample consisted of peripheral blood, taken before any cancer treatment. The chain links TRBV27 to TRBJ2-5; 9 bases align to TRBD2. This receptor was taken from a man aged 35 to 69 with stage I lung adenocarcinoma. The CDR3 region is CASSSILMGLAETQYF. The CDR3 bases are TGTGCCAGCAGTTCGATCCTTATGGGACTAGCAGAGACCCAGTACTTC.